This TCR beta chain was captured in a study of vaccination effects on CD4 cells after COVID-19. General observations from the study: Convalescent patients in the study were few, and early post-infection timepoints were absent.

A remark on this clone: The antigen is unknown.

Measured with immunoSEQ multiplex PCR; TCRdb has only the in-frame clones, and not every one. The top ten clones hold roughly 11% of a sample with around 26,000 clones, nearly 75% of them seen once. Subsequent to 10 days of culture, CD4+ T cells were isolated. Half the medium was swapped for IL-2 medium on days 3 and 7. The CDR3 spans 15 residues. V was shortened by 7 bases and J by 3 bases, with 15 bases between the two germline ends. Germline values: CDR1 SNHLY, CDR2 FYNNEI. The chain uses TRBV2 and TRBJ1-4; tentatively, D is TRBD1 (5 bases). The sequence was collected from a human donor who received a COVID-19 vaccine. The sequencing used CD4+ T cells from PBMCs cultured without peptide, collected before COVID-19 vaccination. The CDR3 region is CASKTAPAANEKLFF. CDR3 DNA: TGTGCCAGCAAGACAGCCCCCGCAGCTAATGAAAAACTGTTTTTT.